The rows below give T cell receptor beta chains drawn from one sample of a study of CD8 T cells in ankylosing spondylitis. In TCRdb, the 5' RACE reads were re-called with MiXCR into one record per CDR3 protein. The profile covers 230,000 or so distinct CDR3 sequences, with over 15% appearing a single time and 25% to 40% taken by the ten largest. The sequenced material came from blood, either unsorted or a sorted T cell fraction (not recorded which). These TCRs come from a male donor with ankylosing spondylitis or in good health (not recorded which). The CDR3 runs from the conserved cysteine through the conserved F or W. D genes are given only for firm matches. Expanded clones are given a class, and other clones once, few, many or no size at all.

j_call v_call d_call clone_size cdr3_nt cdr3_aa
TRBJ2-7 TRBV11-2 - - TGTGCCAGCAGCCCCGTGTCGTCTCGTAATCCCTACGAGCAGTACTTC CASSPVSSRNPYEQYF
TRBJ2-7 TRBV6-5 - many TGTGCCAGCAGTTACGTGCTAGCCCCCTACGAGCAGTACTTC CASSYVLAPYEQYF
TRBJ2-7 TRBV13 TRBD1 few TGTGCCAGCAGCTCCGACAGGGATCCCTACGAGCAGTACTTC CASSSDRDPYEQYF
TRBJ2-1 TRBV29-1 TRBD2 many TGCAGCGTTGAAGATGTGGCGGGAGTGGATAATGAGCAGTTCTTC CSVEDVAGVDNEQFF
TRBJ1-5 TRBV4-3 - - TGCGCCAGCAGCCCGGGACACCATAGCAATCAGCCCCAGCATTTT CASSPGHHSNQPQHF
TRBJ1-5 TRBV5-1 TRBD1 few TGCGCCAGCAGCGTACAAGCCCTATTGGTACAGGGGTCGAGGACCAATCAGCCCCAGCATTTT CASSVQALLVQGSRTNQPQHF
TRBJ2-1 TRBV10-3 TRBD2 few TGTGCCATCAGTGAGCAAAGCGGGAGGGCGAGAGAGTACTTCTTC CAISEQSGRAREYFF
TRBJ1-2 TRBV6-5 - few TGTGCCAGCAGTTACCGGGGGGGCTATGGCTACACCTTC CASSYRGGYGYTF
TRBJ2-7 TRBV11-1 - - TGTGCCAGCAGCTTAAGCTCGCGCGAGCAGTACTTC CASSLSSREQYF
TRBJ2-5 TRBV13 - - TGTGCCAGCAGCTCACGACAGAACAATGGGGAGACCCAGTACTTC CASSSRQNNGETQYF
TRBJ2-5 TRBV5-8 TRBD1 many TGTGCCAGCAGCTTGGGGGCAGGGGGCCATCAAGAGACCCAGTACTTC CASSLGAGGHQETQYF
TRBJ2-1 TRBV7-3 TRBD2 many TGTGCCAGCAGCCAGCGACTAGCGGGAAACAATGAGCAGTTCTTC CASSQRLAGNNEQFF
TRBJ1-4 TRBV15 - few TGTGCCACCAGCAGCTCTTGGAGTGCAACTAATGAAAAACTGTTTTTT CATSSSWSATNEKLFF
TRBJ2-5 TRBV5-1 - many TGCGCCAGCAGCTTCCGGGATAATGGAGAGACCCAGTACTTC CASSFRDNGETQYF
TRBJ1-1 TRBV4-3 - - TGCGCCAGCAGCCAAGGCAGACTTACTGAAGCTTTCTTT CASSQGRLTEAFF
TRBJ2-3 TRBV12-3/TRBV12-4 - - TGTGCCAGCAGTTTGTGGGATGGGTATACGCAGTATTTT CASSLWDGYTQYF
TRBJ1-1 TRBV20-1 - many TGCAGTGCTTACGGACCGATGAACACTGAAGCTTTCTTT CSAYGPMNTEAFF
TRBJ1-1 TRBV7-9 TRBD1 - TGTGCCAGCAGCGTTGGGACAGCTGTGAACACTGAAGCTTTCTTT CASSVGTAVNTEAFF
TRBJ2-1 TRBV29-1 TRBD2 - TGCAGCGCCCGGACCGACAAGCGGGGCTCCTACAATGAGCAGTTCTTC CSARTDKRGSYNEQFF
TRBJ1-5 TRBV10-3 TRBD1 few TGTGCCATCAGTGAGGACAGGGGAGGCAATCAGCCCCAGCATTTT CAISEDRGGNQPQHF
TRBJ2-1 TRBV29-1 - many TGCAGCGTTCGCGGGCCCTACAATGAGCAGTTCTTC CSVRGPYNEQFF
TRBJ1-1 TRBV29-1 TRBD1 few TGCAGCGTCGTGGGGACAGGGAGGGAAGCTTTCTTT CSVVGTGREAFF
TRBJ1-2 TRBV5-6 - few TGTGCCAGCAGCTCTTGGGTCCTGTACGGCTACACCTTC CASSSWVLYGYTF
TRBJ2-3 TRBV4-3 - few TGCGCCAGCAGCCAAGATAGGGCGGGGAGCACAGATACGCAGTATTTT CASSQDRAGSTDTQYF
TRBJ1-1 TRBV28 TRBD1 many TGTGCCAGCAGTTCCCCCTTTGAGGGGGCGAAGGCTGAAGCTTTCTTT CASSSPFEGAKAEAFF
TRBJ2-1 TRBV3-1 - - TGTGCCAGCAGCGACCCAGCTGCATACAATGAGCAGTTCTTC CASSDPAAYNEQFF
TRBJ2-7 TRBV7-9 TRBD1 - TGTGCCAGCAGCTTAGGGACAGGGAACTACGAGCAGTACTTC CASSLGTGNYEQYF
TRBJ2-2 TRBV19 - - TGTGCCACCCTGGGTGGGGAGCTGTTTTTT CATLGGELFF
TRBJ2-7 TRBV7-8 TRBD1 few TGTGCCAGCAGCCCCTCACTGACAGGGATATACTACGAGCAGTACTTC CASSPSLTGIYYEQYF
TRBJ2-7 TRBV9 - few TGTGCCAGCAGCGTAGGATCGACCCCGGCGTACGAGCAGTACTTC CASSVGSTPAYEQYF
TRBJ2-7 TRBV27 - few TGTGCCAGCAGTTCCCAGGTGAGCTCCTACGAGCAGTACTTC CASSSQVSSYEQYF
TRBJ1-1 TRBV20-1 - - TGCAGTGCTAGAGAAGACCGGGGGAACACTGAAGCTTTCTTT CSAREDRGNTEAFF
TRBJ1-2 TRBV4-1 - few TGCGCCAGCAGCCAAGTTGCGCGGGACGGACCTAACTATGGCTACACCTTC CASSQVARDGPNYGYTF
TRBJ2-3 TRBV11-2 TRBD2 few TGTGCCAGCCTAGCGGGAGGGCTTGATACGCAGTATTTT CASLAGGLDTQYF
TRBJ2-7 TRBV12-3/TRBV12-4 - few TGTGCCAGCAGTTTAGATGGACAAGGGCTCGAGCAGTACTTC CASSLDGQGLEQYF
TRBJ2-5 TRBV29-1 TRBD2 many TGCAGCGTCGGGGGTGTACGGGAGGTCCTCCAAGAGACCCAGTACTTC CSVGGVREVLQETQYF
TRBJ1-2 TRBV29-1 TRBD1 - TGCAGCGTTCCTGGGACAGGGGGAGGCTACACCTTC CSVPGTGGGYTF
TRBJ2-3 TRBV6-5 TRBD2 - TGTGCCAGCAGTTGGACTAGCGGGAGTGATACGCAGTATTTT CASSWTSGSDTQYF
TRBJ2-1 TRBV18 - - TGTGCCAGCTCCGAAGCAGCGGACAATGAGCAGTTCTTC CASSEAADNEQFF
TRBJ2-3 TRBV29-1 TRBD1 - TGCAGCGTTGAAGCGGGACAGTACACAGATACGCAGTATTTT CSVEAGQYTDTQYF
TRBJ2-3 TRBV28 - - TGTGCCAGCAGTTTCGAGGGGGGGAGCACAGATACGCAGTATTTT CASSFEGGSTDTQYF
TRBJ2-7 TRBV12-3/TRBV12-4 TRBD2 - TGTGCCAGCAGTTTTAGCGGGACCGGGTACGAGCAGTACTTC CASSFSGTGYEQYF
TRBJ2-2 TRBV6-5 TRBD2 few TGTGCCAGCAGTTACCCTCGACTAGCGGGAGAGGCCGGGGAGCTGTTTTTT CASSYPRLAGEAGELFF
TRBJ1-1 TRBV29-1 - few TGCAGCGTTGAAGGACAGCGGGGCAGGGTGAACACTGAAGCTTTCTTT CSVEGQRGRVNTEAFF
TRBJ2-2 TRBV7-9 - - TGTGCCAGCAGCCGGATGTTGGGTGGCGGGGAGCTGTTTTTT CASSRMLGGGELFF
TRBJ2-1 TRBV7-9 - - TGTGCCAGCAGCTTCGCTGGACACGGAATCAATGAGCAGTTCTTC CASSFAGHGINEQFF
TRBJ2-1 TRBV7-6 TRBD2 - TGTGCCAGCAGCTTAGCGAGACTAGCGGGAGCCGGTGAGCAGTTCTTC CASSLARLAGAGEQFF
TRBJ2-3 TRBV9 TRBD2 - TGTGCCAGCAGCGACTCCGGGACTAGCGGCCTCACAGATACGCAGTATTTT CASSDSGTSGLTDTQYF
TRBJ1-6 TRBV27 - many TGTGCCAGCAAAATCGTCCCCTCTTATAATTCACCCCTCCACTTT CASKIVPSYNSPLHF
TRBJ2-2 TRBV27 TRBD2 - TGTGCCAGCAGTTTAACTAGCGGGAGGGCCGACACCGGGGAGCTGTTTTTT CASSLTSGRADTGELFF
TRBJ2-1 TRBV27 TRBD1 - TGTGCCAGCAGTCACGGACAGGGTGGGGTGTCCTACAATGAGCAGTTCTTC CASSHGQGGVSYNEQFF
TRBJ2-7 TRBV4-3 - many TGCGCCAGCAGCCAAGATCGGGGAGGCCCCTACGAGCAGTACTTC CASSQDRGGPYEQYF
TRBJ2-1 TRBV29-1 TRBD2 - TGCAGCGTTGAAAGAGACGGGAGGGCAATCGGTGAGCAGTTCTTC CSVERDGRAIGEQFF
TRBJ2-5 TRBV6-5 TRBD1 many TGTGCCAGCAGTTACGTGGGGACAGGGGGCGCGGAGACCCAGTACTTC CASSYVGTGGAETQYF
TRBJ2-1 TRBV29-1 TRBD1 few TGCAGCGTTGCCGGGACAGGGCAAGTCTACAATGAGCAGTTCTTC CSVAGTGQVYNEQFF